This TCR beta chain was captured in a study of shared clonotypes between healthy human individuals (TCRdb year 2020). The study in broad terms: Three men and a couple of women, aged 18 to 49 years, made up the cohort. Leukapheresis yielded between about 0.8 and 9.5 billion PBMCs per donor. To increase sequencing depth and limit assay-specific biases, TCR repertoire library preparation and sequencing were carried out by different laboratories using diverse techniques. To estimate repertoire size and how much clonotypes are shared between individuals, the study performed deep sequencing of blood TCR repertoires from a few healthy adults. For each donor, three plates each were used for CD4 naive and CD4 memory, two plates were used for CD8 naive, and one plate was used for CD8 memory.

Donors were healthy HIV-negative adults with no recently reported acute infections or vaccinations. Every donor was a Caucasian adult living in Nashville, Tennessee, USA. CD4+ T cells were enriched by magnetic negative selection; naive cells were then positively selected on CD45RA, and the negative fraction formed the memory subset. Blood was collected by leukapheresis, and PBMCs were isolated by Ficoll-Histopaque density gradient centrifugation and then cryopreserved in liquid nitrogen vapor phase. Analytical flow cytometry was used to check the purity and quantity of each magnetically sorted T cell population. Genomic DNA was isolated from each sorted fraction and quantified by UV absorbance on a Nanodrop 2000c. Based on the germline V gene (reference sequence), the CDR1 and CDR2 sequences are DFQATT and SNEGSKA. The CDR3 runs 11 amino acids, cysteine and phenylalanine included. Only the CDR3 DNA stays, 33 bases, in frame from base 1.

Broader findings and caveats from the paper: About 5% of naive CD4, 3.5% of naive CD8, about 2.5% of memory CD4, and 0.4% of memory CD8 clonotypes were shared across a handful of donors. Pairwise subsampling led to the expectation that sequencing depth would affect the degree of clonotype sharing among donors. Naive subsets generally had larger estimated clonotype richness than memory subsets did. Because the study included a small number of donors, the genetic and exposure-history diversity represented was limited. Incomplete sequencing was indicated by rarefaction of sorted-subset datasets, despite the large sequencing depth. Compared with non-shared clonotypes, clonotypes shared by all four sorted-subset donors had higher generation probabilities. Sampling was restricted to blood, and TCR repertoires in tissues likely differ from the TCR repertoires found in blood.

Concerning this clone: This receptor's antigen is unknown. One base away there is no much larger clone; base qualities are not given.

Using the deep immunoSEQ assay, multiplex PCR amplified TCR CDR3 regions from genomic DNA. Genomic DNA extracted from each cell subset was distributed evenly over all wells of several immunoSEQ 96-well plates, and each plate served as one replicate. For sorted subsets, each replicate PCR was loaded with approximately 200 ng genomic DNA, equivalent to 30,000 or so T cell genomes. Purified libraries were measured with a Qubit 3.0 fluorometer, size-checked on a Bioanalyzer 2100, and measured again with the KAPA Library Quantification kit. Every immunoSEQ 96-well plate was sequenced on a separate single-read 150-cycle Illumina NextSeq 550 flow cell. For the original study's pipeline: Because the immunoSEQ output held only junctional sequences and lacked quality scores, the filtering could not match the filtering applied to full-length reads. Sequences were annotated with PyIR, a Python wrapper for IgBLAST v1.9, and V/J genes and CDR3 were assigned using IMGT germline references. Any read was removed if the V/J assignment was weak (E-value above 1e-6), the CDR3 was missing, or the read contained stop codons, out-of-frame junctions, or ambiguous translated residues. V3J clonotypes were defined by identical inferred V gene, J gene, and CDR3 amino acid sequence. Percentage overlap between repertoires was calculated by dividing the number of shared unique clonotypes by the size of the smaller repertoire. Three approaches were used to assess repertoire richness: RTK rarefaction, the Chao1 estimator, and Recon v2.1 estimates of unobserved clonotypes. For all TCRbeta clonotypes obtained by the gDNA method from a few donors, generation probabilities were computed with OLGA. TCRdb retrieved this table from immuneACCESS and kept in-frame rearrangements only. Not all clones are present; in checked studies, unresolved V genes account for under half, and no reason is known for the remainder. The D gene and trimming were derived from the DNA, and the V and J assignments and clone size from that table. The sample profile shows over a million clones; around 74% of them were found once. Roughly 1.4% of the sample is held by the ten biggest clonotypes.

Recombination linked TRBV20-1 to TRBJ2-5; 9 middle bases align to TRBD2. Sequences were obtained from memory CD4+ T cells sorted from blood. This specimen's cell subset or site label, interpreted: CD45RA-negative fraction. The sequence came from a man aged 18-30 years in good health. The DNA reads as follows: TGCGCAAGCGGGGGGAAAGAGACCCAGTACTTC. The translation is CASGGKETQYF.